Shown below are 2 T cell receptor beta chains from a single sample sequenced in a study of blood T cell repertoires in COVID-19. The table came from immunoSEQ multiplex PCR; TCRdb's copy has only in-frame clones and leaves some out. Of over 85,000 clones listed, 80% to 90% were seen once; the top ten hold 4.5% to 5.5%. Sequenced: peripheral blood. These receptor sequences come from an elderly woman with acute or convalescent COVID-19.

The chain uses TRBV6-5 and TRBJ2-7; D is possibly TRBD2 (6 bases). CDR1 is MNHEY and CDR2 is SVGAGI in the germline V gene. Trimming pared 6 bases from V and 5 bases from J, leaving 17 bases between. CDR3 length: 14 amino acids. The CDR3 spells CASSPDGWRDEQYF. The CDR3 bases are TGTGCCAGCAGCCCGGACGGATGGAGGGACGAGCAGTACTTC.

The chain uses TRBV5-6 and TRBJ1-5; 9 bases fit TRBD1. Germline CDR1 and CDR2: SGHDT and YYEEEE. After removal of 3 bases from V and 6 bases from J, the junction contained 10 bases not matched to a gene. This CDR3 is built from 16 residues. The CDR3 sequence: CASSWGQGGFGQPQHF. CDR3 bases: TGTGCCAGCAGCTGGGGACAGGGCGGTTTTGGTCAGCCCCAGCATTTT.